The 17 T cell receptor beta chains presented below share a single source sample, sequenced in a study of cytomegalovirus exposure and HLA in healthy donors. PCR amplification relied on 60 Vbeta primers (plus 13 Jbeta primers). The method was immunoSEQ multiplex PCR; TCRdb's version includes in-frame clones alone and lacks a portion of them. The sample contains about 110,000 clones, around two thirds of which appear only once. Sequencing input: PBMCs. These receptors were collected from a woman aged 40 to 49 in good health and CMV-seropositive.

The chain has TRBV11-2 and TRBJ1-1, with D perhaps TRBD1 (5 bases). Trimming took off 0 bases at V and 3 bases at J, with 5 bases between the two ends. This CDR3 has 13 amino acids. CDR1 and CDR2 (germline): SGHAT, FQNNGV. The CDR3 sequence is CASSLETDTEAFF. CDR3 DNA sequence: TGTGCCAGCAGCTTAGAGACAGACACTGAAGCTTTCTTT.

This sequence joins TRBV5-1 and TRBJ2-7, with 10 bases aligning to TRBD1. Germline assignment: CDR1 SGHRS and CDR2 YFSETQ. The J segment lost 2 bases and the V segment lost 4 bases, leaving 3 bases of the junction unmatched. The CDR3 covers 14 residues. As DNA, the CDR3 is TGCGCCAGCAGCATAGGACAGGGGGCCTACGAGCAGTACTTC. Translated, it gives CASSIGQGAYEQYF. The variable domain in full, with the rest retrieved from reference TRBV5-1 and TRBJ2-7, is KAGVTQTPRYLIKTRGQQVTLSCSPISGHRSVSWYQQTPGQGLQFLFEYFSETQRNKGNFPGRFSGRQFSNSRSEMNVSTLELGDSALYLCASSIGQGAYEQYFGPGTRLTVT.

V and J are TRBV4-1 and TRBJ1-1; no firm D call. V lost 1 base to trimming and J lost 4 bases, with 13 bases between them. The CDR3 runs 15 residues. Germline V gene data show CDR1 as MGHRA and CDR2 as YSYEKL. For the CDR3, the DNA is TGCGCCAGCAGCCAAGGGCGGGTCCTGGGCACTGAAGCTTTCTTT. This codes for CASSQGRVLGTEAFF.

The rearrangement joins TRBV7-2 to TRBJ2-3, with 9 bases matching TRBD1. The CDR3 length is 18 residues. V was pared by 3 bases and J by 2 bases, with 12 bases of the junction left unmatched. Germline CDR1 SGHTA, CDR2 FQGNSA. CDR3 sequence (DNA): TGTGCCAGCAGCTTTAGAACGGGACAGGGCATACCCACAGATACGCAGTATTTT. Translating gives CASSFRTGQGIPTDTQYF.

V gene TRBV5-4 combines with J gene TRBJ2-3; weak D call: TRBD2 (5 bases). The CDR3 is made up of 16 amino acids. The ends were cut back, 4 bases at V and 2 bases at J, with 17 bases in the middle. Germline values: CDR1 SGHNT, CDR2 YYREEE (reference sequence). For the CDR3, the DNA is TGTGCCAGCAGCAACGGACGGTCGGGATACACAGATACGCAGTATTTT. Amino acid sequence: CASSNGRSGYTDTQYF.

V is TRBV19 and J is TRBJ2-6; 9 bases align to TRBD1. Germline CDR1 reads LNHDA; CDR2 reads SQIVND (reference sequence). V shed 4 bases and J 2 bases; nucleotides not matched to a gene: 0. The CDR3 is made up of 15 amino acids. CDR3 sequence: CASSRDRAGANVLTF. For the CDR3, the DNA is TGTGCCAGTAGTAGGGACAGGGCTGGGGCCAACGTCCTGACTTTC.

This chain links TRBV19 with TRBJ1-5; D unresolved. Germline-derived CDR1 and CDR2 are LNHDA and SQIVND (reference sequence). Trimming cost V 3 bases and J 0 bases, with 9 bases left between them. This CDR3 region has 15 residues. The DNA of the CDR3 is TGTGCCAGTAGTATTAGCCCTTATAGCAATCAGCCCCAGCATTTT. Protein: CASSISPYSNQPQHF.

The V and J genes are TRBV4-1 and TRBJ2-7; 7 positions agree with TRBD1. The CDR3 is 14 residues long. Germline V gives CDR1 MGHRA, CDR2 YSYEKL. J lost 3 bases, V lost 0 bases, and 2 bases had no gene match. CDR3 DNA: TGCGCCAGCAGCCAAGATACAGGGGTCTACGAGCAGTACTTC. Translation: CASSQDTGVYEQYF.

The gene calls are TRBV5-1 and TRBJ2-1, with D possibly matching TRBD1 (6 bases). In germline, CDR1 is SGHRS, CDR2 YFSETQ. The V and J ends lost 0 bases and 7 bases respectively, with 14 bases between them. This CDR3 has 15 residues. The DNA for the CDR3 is TGCGCCAGCAGCTTGGAAGGCAGGGGTACGAATGAGCAGTTCTTC. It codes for CASSLEGRGTNEQFF.

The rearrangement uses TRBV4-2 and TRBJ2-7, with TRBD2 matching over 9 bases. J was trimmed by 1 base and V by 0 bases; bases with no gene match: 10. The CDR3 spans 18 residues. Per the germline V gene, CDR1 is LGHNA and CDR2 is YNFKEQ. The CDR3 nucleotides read TGTGCCAGCAGCCAAGAGTCCCGGGCTAGCGGGGCATCCTACGAGCAGTACTTC. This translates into CASSQESRASGASYEQYF.

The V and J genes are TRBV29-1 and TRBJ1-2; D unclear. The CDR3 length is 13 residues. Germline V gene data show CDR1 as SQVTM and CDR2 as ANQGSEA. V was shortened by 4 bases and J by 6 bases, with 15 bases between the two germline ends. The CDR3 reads CSVAPNPGDGYTF. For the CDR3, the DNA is TGCAGCGTTGCCCCTAACCCGGGAGATGGCTACACCTTC.

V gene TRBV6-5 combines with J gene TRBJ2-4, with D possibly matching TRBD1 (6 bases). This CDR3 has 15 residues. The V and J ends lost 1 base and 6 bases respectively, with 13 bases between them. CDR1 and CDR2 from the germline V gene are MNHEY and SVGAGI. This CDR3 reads CASSYFGIQGNIQYF. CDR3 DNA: TGTGCCAGCAGTTACTTCGGAATACAGGGAAACATTCAGTACTTC.

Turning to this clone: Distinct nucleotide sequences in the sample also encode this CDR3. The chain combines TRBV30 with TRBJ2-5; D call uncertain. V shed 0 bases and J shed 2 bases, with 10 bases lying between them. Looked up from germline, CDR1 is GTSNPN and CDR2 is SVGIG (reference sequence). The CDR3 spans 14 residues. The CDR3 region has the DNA TGTGCCTGGAGTGTATGGGCAGGACAAGAGACCCAGTACTTC. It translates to CAWSVWAGQETQYF. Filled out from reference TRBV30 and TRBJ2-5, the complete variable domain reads SQTIHQWPATLVQPVGSPLSLECTVEGTSNPNLYWYRQAAGRGLQLLFYSVGIGQISSEVPQNLSASRPQDRQFILSSKKLLLSDSGFYLCAWSVWAGQETQYFGPGTRLLVL.

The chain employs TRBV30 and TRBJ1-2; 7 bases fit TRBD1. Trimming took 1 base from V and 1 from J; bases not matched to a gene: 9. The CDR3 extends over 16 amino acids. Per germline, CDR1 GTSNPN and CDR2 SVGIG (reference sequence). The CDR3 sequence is CAWSAGQVFINYGYTF. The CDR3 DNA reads TGTGCCTGGAGTGCCGGACAGGTTTTTATTAACTATGGCTACACCTTC.

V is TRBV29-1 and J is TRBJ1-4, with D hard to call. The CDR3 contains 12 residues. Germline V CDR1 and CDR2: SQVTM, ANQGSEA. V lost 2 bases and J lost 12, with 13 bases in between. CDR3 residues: CSVETRAGELFF. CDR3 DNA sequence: TGCAGCGTTGAAACCCGGGCCGGGGAACTGTTTTTT.

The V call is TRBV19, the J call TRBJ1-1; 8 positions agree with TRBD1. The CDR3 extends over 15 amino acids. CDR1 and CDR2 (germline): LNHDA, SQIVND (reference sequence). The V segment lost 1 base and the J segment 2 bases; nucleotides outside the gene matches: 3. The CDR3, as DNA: TGTGCCAGTAGTATAGGGGCAGGGGGCAACACTGAAGCTTTCTTT. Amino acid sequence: CASSIGAGGNTEAFF.

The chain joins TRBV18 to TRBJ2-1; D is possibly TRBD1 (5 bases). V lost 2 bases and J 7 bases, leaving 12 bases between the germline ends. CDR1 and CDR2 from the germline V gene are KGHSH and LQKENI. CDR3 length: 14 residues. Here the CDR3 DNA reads TGTGCCAGCTCACCAGCAGGGTTCCAAAATGAGCAGTTCTTC. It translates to CASSPAGFQNEQFF.